The 30 T cell receptor beta chains below were found in one sample sequenced in a study of CD8 T cells in ankylosing spondylitis. TCRdb re-derived calls from the 5' RACE reads in MiXCR, one entry per CDR3 protein. Among fewer than 200,000 distinct CDR3 sequences listed, 15% to 20% were seen once. The sequencing sample was made of blood, either unsorted or a sorted T cell fraction (not recorded which). All receptors derive from a male donor with ankylosing spondylitis or in good health (not recorded which).

V is TRBV18 and J is TRBJ2-1; D unclear. V was cut by 0 bases and J by 4 bases, with 13 bases left in between. The CDR3 has 16 residues. Germline V gene sequence: CDR1 KGHSH, CDR2 LQKENI. The CDR3 coding sequence is TGTGCCAGCTCACCACCGTCTGCAGCTAATTACAATGAGCAGTTCTTC. Its protein product is CASSPPSAANYNEQFF.

This rearrangement joins TRBV5-6 to TRBJ2-4; D is perhaps TRBD2 (6 bases). Germline CDR1 and CDR2: SGHDT and YYEEEE. V was trimmed by 0 bases and J by 0 bases, leaving 10 bases between them. This CDR3 comprises 16 residues. The CDR3 region is CASSLVGSGAKNIQYF. The CDR3 DNA reads as TGTGCCAGCAGCTTGGTAGGTAGCGGAGCCAAAAACATTCAGTACTTC.

The V gene is TRBV11-2, the J gene TRBJ2-1; perhaps TRBD2 as D (6 bases). Germline V gene sequence: CDR1 SGHAT, CDR2 FQNNGV. The CDR3 is made up of 15 amino acids. V lost 6 bases, J lost 7 bases, and 19 bases lay in between. The CDR3 loop reads CASRRGLLGGNEQFF. CDR3 DNA sequence: TGTGCCAGCAGGAGGGGTTTACTAGGAGGGAATGAGCAGTTCTTC.

This clonotype was detected many times. This rearrangement joins TRBV5-8 to TRBJ2-2, with TRBD1 as a possible D gene (6 bases). The length of the CDR3 is 17 residues. Trimming took off 5 bases at V and 0 bases at J, with 17 bases between the two ends. Germline-derived CDR1 and CDR2 are SGHTS and YDEGEE. CDR3 amino acids: CASRSGARFANTGELFF. Here the CDR3 DNA reads TGTGCCAGCAGGTCAGGGGCCCGGTTCGCGAACACCGGGGAGCTGTTTTTT.

This clonotype was detected a few times. This rearrangement joins TRBV18 to TRBJ1-4; D is undetermined. V lost 4 bases and J 4 bases, leaving 7 bases between the germline ends. In germline, CDR1 is KGHSH, CDR2 LQKENI. This CDR3 has 13 amino acids. CDR3 in DNA: TGTGCCAGCTCACTCTCCGTTAATGAAAAACTGTTTTTT. Protein: CASSLSVNEKLFF.

This clonotype has just a few counts. The rearrangement uses TRBV5-1 and TRBJ2-5; no reliable D call. Germline assignment: CDR1 SGHRS and CDR2 YFSETQ. V was cut by 7 bases and J by 2 bases, with 9 bases left in between. CDR3 length: 12 amino acids. In DNA, the CDR3 is TGCGCCAGCGGAAAAGGGCAAGAGACCCAGTACTTC. Translating gives CASGKGQETQYF.

This clonotype was counted at least ten times. The chain uses TRBV5-1 and TRBJ2-2, with a weak D call TRBD1 (6 bases). V dropped 2 bases and J dropped 9 bases, with 14 bases sitting between them. CDR1 is SGHRS and CDR2 is YFSETQ in the germline V gene. The CDR3 spans 14 residues. Here the CDR3 reads CASSLNRVARELFF. The DNA for the CDR3 is TGCGCCAGCAGCTTAAACAGGGTCGCCCGGGAGCTGTTTTTT.

This clonotype has at least ten counts. This sequence joins TRBV12-3 or TRBV12-4 and TRBJ1-1, with 8 nucleotides matching TRBD1. With V trimmed by 3 bases and J by 4 bases, 4 bases remained unmatched. This CDR3 spans 14 amino acids. CDR3 coding DNA: TGTGCCAGCAGTTTCGCAGGGGGCGGCACTGAAGCTTTCTTT. Translated, it gives CASSFAGGGTEAFF.

This clonotype was counted only a few times. The rearrangement joins TRBV4-2 to TRBJ2-1, with D possibly matching TRBD2 (6 bases). V was clipped by 1 base and J by 1 base, with 8 bases between them. CDR3 length: 15 amino acids. Per the germline V gene, CDR1 is LGHNA and CDR2 is YNFKEQ. CDR3 sequence: CASSQASGSYNEQFF. DNA for the CDR3: TGTGCCAGCAGCCAAGCGAGCGGGTCCTACAATGAGCAGTTCTTC.

This clonotype was counted many times. V and J are TRBV28 and TRBJ2-4; 7 bases line up with TRBD1. This CDR3 is 13 amino acids long. From germline, CDR1 is MDHEN and CDR2 SYDVKM. The V segment lost 6 bases and the J segment 7 bases; nucleotides outside the gene matches: 6. CDR3 in amino acids: CASRSQGENIQYF. As DNA, the CDR3 is TGTGCCAGCAGATCTCAGGGGGAGAACATTCAGTACTTC.

J is TRBJ2-5 and V is TRBV6-5; D is unresolved. CDR3 length: 13 amino acids. V shed 0 bases and J shed 3 bases, with 5 bases lying between them. The germline CDR1 and CDR2 sequences are MNHEY and SVGAGI. CDR3 residues: CASSYSMEETQYF. The CDR3 DNA reads TGTGCCAGCAGTTACTCGATGGAAGAGACCCAGTACTTC.

This clonotype was found a few times. The chain joins TRBV5-6 to TRBJ2-3; 7 positions agree with TRBD1. The CDR3 is made up of 15 amino acids. Germline lookup yields CDR1 SGHDT and CDR2 YYEEEE. V shed 4 bases, J shed 4 bases, and the junction held 9 bases outside the gene matches. The CDR3 sequence: CASSLRDRMSDTQYF. The CDR3 nucleotides are TGTGCCAGCAGCCTCCGGGACAGAATGTCAGATACGCAGTATTTT. Looking up the rest from reference TRBV5-6 and TRBJ2-3 gives the full variable domain: DAGVTQSPTHLIKTRGQQVTLRCSPKSGHDTVSWYQQALGQGPQFIFQYYEEEERQRGNFPDRFSGHQFPNYSSELNVNALLLGDSALYLCASSLRDRMSDTQYFGPGTRLTVL.

This clonotype was detected a few times. In DNA form, the CDR3 reads TGCGCCAGCAGCCCGGACATCCAAGAGACCCAGTACTTC. Translation: CASSPDIQETQYF. The genes are TRBV5-1 and TRBJ2-5, with D perhaps matching TRBD1 (5 bases). V lost 4 bases and J 1 base, leaving 8 bases between the germline ends. This CDR3 has 13 residues. Germline V gene lookup returns CDR1 SGHRS and CDR2 YFSETQ.

This clonotype has ten or more counts. CDR3 amino acids: CASSFNRDQPQHF. The CDR3 region has the DNA TGCGCCAGCAGCTTCAACAGGGATCAGCCCCAGCATTTT. The rearrangement joins TRBV5-1 to TRBJ1-5, with D maybe TRBD1 (6 bases). V was cut by 2 bases and J by 5 bases, with 8 bases left in between. There are 13 residues in the CDR3. CDR1 and CDR2 from the germline V gene are SGHRS and YFSETQ.

At least ten counts were recorded for this clonotype. The chain links TRBV2 to TRBJ1-1; D possibly corresponds to TRBD1 (5 bases). The CDR3 spans 14 residues. V dropped 7 bases and J dropped 1 base, with 13 bases sitting between them. Germline CDR1 is SNHLY and CDR2 is FYNNEI. The CDR3 bases are TGTGCCAGCACAAGACCCACAGGGAACACTGAAGCTTTCTTT. It is translated as CASTRPTGNTEAFF.

The CDR3 spells CASSDGDRGTGELFF. The CDR3 region has the DNA TGTGCCAGCAGTGATGGAGACAGGGGCACCGGGGAGCTGTTTTTT. The chain combines TRBV2 with TRBJ2-2; TRBD1 agrees at 8 bases. V lost 3 bases and J lost 4; bases outside the gene matches: 4. Germline V gene lookup returns CDR1 SNHLY and CDR2 FYNNEI. This CDR3 has 15 amino acids. Using reference TRBV2 and TRBJ2-2 for the parts outside the CDR3, the full variable domain is EPEVTQTPSHQVTQMGQEVILRCVPISNHLYFYWYRQILGQKVEFLVSFYNNEISEKSEIFDDQFSVERPDGSNFTLKIRSTKLEDSAMYFCASSDGDRGTGELFFGEGSRLTVL.

Ten or more counts support this clonotype. This chain uses TRBV3-1 with TRBJ2-2, with D perhaps matching TRBD2 (6 bases). V was cut by 3 bases and J by 4 bases, with 9 bases left in between. In germline, CDR1 is LGHDT, CDR2 YNNKEL (reference sequence). The CDR3 length is 14 residues. The CDR3: CASSQGGGTGELFF. The CDR3 DNA is TGTGCCAGCAGCCAGGGGGGAGGCACCGGGGAGCTGTTTTTT.

This rearrangement joins TRBV20-1 to TRBJ1-5; D is ambiguous. The CDR3 length is 14 residues. V lost 5 bases to trimming and J lost 0 bases, with 11 bases between them. Germline V gene sequence: CDR1 DFQATT, CDR2 SNEGSKA (reference sequence). The DNA for the CDR3 is TGCAGTGCTGGCCGGGTCAATAGCAATCAGCCCCAGCATTTT. This encodes CSAGRVNSNQPQHF.

This clonotype has ten or more counts. This rearrangement joins TRBV9 to TRBJ2-7; 11 nucleotides agree with TRBD2. CDR3 length: 14 residues. Germline CDR1 reads SGDLS; CDR2 reads YYNGEE. V lost 3 bases to trimming and J lost 4 bases; unmatched junction nucleotides: 3. The CDR3 DNA follows: TGTGCCAGCAGCGGCTCTAGCGGGGGGTACGAGCAGTACTTC. Translated, it gives CASSGSSGGYEQYF.

The chain joins TRBV28 to TRBJ1-3; weak D call: TRBD1 (5 bases). V was clipped by 5 bases and J by 1 base, with 9 bases between them. The germline gives CDR1 MDHEN, CDR2 SYDVKM. The CDR3 loop spans 14 amino acids. CDR3 sequence reads: CASSPGPSGNTIYF. DNA of the CDR3: TGTGCCAGCAGTCCGGGACCGTCTGGAAACACCATATATTTT.

In the case of this clonotype: This may arise from a read error, as a much more abundant clone is one base away. This rearrangement joins TRBV20-1 to TRBJ2-5, with D uncertain. CDR3 length: 14 amino acids. Per germline, CDR1 DFQATT and CDR2 SNEGSKA (reference sequence). The CDR3 DNA follows: TGCAGTGCTAGAGTTGCTGTGGCGAAAGAGGCCCAGTACTTC. It translates to CSARVAVAKEAQYF.

This clonotype was counted at least ten times. The chain carries TRBV12-3 or TRBV12-4 and TRBJ1-5, with TRBD1 matching over 9 bases. With V trimmed by 6 bases and J by 2 bases, 8 bases remained unmatched. The CDR3 has 16 amino acids. The CDR3 DNA reads TGTGCCAGCAGGAAAACAGGGGGCCCGGGCAATCAGCCCCAGCATTTT. Translated, it gives CASRKTGGPGNQPQHF.

The table lists this clonotype with a few counts. The genes are TRBV7-6 and TRBJ1-2; D is possibly TRBD1 (6 bases). CDR3 size: 14 residues. CDR1 and CDR2 from the germline V gene are SGHVS and FNYEAQ. V was pared by 1 base and J by 5 bases, with 11 bases between. The CDR3 loop is CASSLGNRDYGYTF. Here the CDR3 DNA reads TGTGCCAGCAGCTTAGGCAACAGGGATTATGGCTACACCTTC.

This clonotype has only a few counts. The chain couples TRBV12-3 or TRBV12-4 to TRBJ2-7; 8 nucleotides match TRBD2. J gave up 4 bases and V 6 bases, and 11 bases lay outside the gene matches. The CDR3 runs to 15 residues. The CDR3 loop is CASSLNAGGRYEQYF. The CDR3 DNA follows: TGTGCCAGCAGCCTAAATGCTGGCGGGAGGTACGAGCAGTACTTC.

This chain joins TRBV6-4 and TRBJ2-1, with D perhaps TRBD2 (5 bases). V was shortened by 8 bases and J by 3 bases, with 17 bases between the two germline ends. The CDR3 length is 15 residues. The germline V gene encodes CDR1 MRHNA and CDR2 SNTAGT. In DNA form, the CDR3 reads TGTGCCAGCCGTATGTCCGGGGAACTCTACAATGAGCAGTTCTTC. Its protein product is CASRMSGELYNEQFF.

The chain combines TRBV6-5 with TRBJ2-1; the match to TRBD2 covers 8 bases. This CDR3 spans 18 amino acids. Germline CDR1 MNHEY, CDR2 SVGAGI. V dropped 0 bases and J dropped 6; count of bases not matched to a gene: 13. The DNA for the CDR3 is TGTGCCAGCAGTTACTCGACCTTAGCGGGGAGTGGTGGCAATGAGCAGTTCTTC. Encoded protein: CASSYSTLAGSGGNEQFF.

This clonotype was found a few times. The CDR3 loop reads CASSPTRDTEAFF. The CDR3, as DNA: TGTGCCAGCAGCCCTACTCGGGACACTGAAGCTTTCTTT. This sequence joins TRBV7-2 and TRBJ1-1; D remains ambiguous. CDR1 SGHTA and CDR2 FQGNSA come from the germline V gene. V dropped 5 bases and J dropped 3 bases, with 10 bases sitting between them. The CDR3 has 13 residues.

This clonotype was found a few times. The V and J genes are TRBV19 and TRBJ2-2; no reliable D call. V lost 3 bases and J 1 base, leaving 9 bases between the germline ends. The CDR3 covers 15 residues. Germline V CDR1 and CDR2: LNHDA, SQIVND (reference sequence). CDR3 DNA: TGTGCCAGTAGTATCATACAGCTGAACACCGGGGAGCTGTTTTTT. The encoded protein is CASSIIQLNTGELFF.

The chain couples TRBV3-1 to TRBJ2-5; tentatively, D is TRBD2 (6 bases). The CDR3 contains 13 residues. CDR1 LGHDT and CDR2 YNNKEL come from the germline V gene (reference sequence). Trimming took off 8 bases at V and 2 bases at J, with 12 bases between the two ends. The CDR3 nucleotides are TGTGCCAGCCGAGGAGGGCCGCAAGAGACCCAGTACTTC. Protein product: CASRGGPQETQYF.

This clonotype was seen at least ten times. This rearrangement joins TRBV29-1 to TRBJ2-1; TRBD2 might be the D (6 bases). V was clipped by 1 base and J by 1 base, with 14 bases between them. CDR3 length: 16 amino acids. The V gene's germline CDR1 is SQVTM and CDR2 ANQGSEA. The DNA of the CDR3 is TGCAGCGTTGAAGGTGGGGGAGGAACTTCCTACAATGAGCAGTTCTTC. It codes for CSVEGGGGTSYNEQFF.